This passage covers 18 T cell receptor beta chains from one sample sequenced in a study of blood T cell repertoires in COVID-19. Libraries were prepared by immunoSEQ multiplex PCR; TCRdb keeps only in-frame clonotypes and omits some of them. The table lists just over 150,000 clones, just under 95% of them singletons. Source material: peripheral blood. The receptors stem from a woman aged 45-60 years with acute or convalescent COVID-19.

CDR3 protein: CSVAGTETTSGYTF. The CDR3 bases are TGCAGCGTGGCCGGGACAGAAACAACTTCAGGCTACACCTTC. The V gene is TRBV29-1, the J gene TRBJ1-2; 7 bases match TRBD1. With 6 bases clipped from V and 8 bases from J, the junction kept 15 bases outside the gene matches. Germline CDR1 reads SQVTM; CDR2 reads ANQGSEA. CDR3 length equals 14 residues.

The chain recombines TRBV2 with TRBJ2-3; tentatively, D is TRBD2 (8 bases). V lost 7 bases, J lost 4 bases, and 15 bases lay in between. CDR3 length equals 14 residues. Germline V CDR1 and CDR2: SNHLY, FYNNEI. The CDR3 sequence: CASTGGAGADTQYF. CDR3 nucleotide sequence: TGTGCCAGCACAGGGGGAGCGGGAGCAGATACGCAGTATTTT.

The rearrangement uses TRBV6-5 and TRBJ2-2; D gene uncertain. The CDR3 is 16 amino acids. Trimming pared 5 bases from V and 2 bases from J, leaving 15 bases between. Germline V gives CDR1 MNHEY, CDR2 SVGAGI. The CDR3 region has the DNA TGTGCCAGCAGTAACTACAAGATAAGAAACACCGGGGAGCTGTTTTTT. Translating it yields CASSNYKIRNTGELFF.

The chain couples TRBV19 to TRBJ1-5; D is unclear. Germline V gives CDR1 LNHDA, CDR2 SQIVND (reference sequence). The V and J ends lost 0 bases and 2 bases respectively, with 11 bases between them. The CDR3 has 16 residues. In nucleotides, the CDR3 is TGTGCCAGTAGTATAGAACGAGGGCAGGGCAATCAGCCCCAGCATTTT. This translates into CASSIERGQGNQPQHF.

The rearrangement joins TRBV5-4 to TRBJ2-1, with D perhaps matching TRBD2 (7 bases). The V and J ends lost 0 bases and 3 bases respectively, with 10 bases between them. This CDR3 has 15 amino acids. The V gene's germline CDR1 is SGHNT and CDR2 YYREEE (reference sequence). The CDR3, as DNA: TGTGCCAGCAGCTTGGGGGGAGGGGGCTACAATGAGCAGTTCTTC. Translating it yields CASSLGGGGYNEQFF.

The chain couples TRBV12-3 or TRBV12-4 to TRBJ1-1; maybe TRBD1 (5 bases). This CDR3 contains 13 residues. Trimming removed 5 bases at V and 5 bases at J, with 12 bases between. In DNA form, the CDR3 reads TGTGCCAGCAGTACCGACAGAGAAACTGAAGCTTTCTTT. Protein product: CASSTDRETEAFF.

Turning to this clone: Germline is not matched at one junction end, which may reflect a read error. The chain links TRBV2 to TRBJ1-1; D may be TRBD1 (5 bases). The CDR3 runs to 14 residues. From germline, CDR1 is SNHLY and CDR2 FYNNEI. The CDR3 coding sequence is TGTGCCAGCAGTCCAGGGTTCATGAACACTAAAGCTTTCTTT. Its translation: CASSPGFMNTKAFF.

The chain joins TRBV28 to TRBJ2-1, with 10 bases fitting TRBD1. Per the germline V gene, CDR1 is MDHEN and CDR2 is SYDVKM. Losses at the gene ends were 6 bases for V and 5 bases for J; bases not matched to a gene: 10. The CDR3 length is 16 residues. The CDR3 protein is CASRPPLGTGDNEQFF. In DNA form, the CDR3 reads TGTGCCAGCAGGCCCCCATTGGGGACAGGGGACAATGAGCAGTTCTTC. Complete variable domain (other parts from reference TRBV28 and TRBJ2-1): DVKVTQSSRYLVKRTGEKVFLECVQDMDHENMFWYRQDPGLGLRLIYFSYDVKMKEKGDIPEGYSVSREKKERFSLILESASTNQTSMYLCASRPPLGTGDNEQFFGPGTRLTVL.

The chain recombines TRBV5-6 with TRBJ2-7; 11 bases fit TRBD2. The CDR3 totals 14 residues. The germline CDR1 and CDR2 sequences are SGHDT and YYEEEE. J lost 6 bases, V lost 4 bases, and 6 bases had no gene match. As DNA, the CDR3 is TGTGCCAGCAGCCCGACTAGCGGGGCCAGCGAGCAGTACTTC. Its translation is CASSPTSGASEQYF.

The rearrangement uses TRBV12-3 or TRBV12-4 and TRBJ1-1; D gene unclear. V dropped 4 bases and J dropped 4 bases, with 7 bases sitting between them. This CDR3 has 12 amino acids. CDR3 residues: CASSSLITEAFF. In DNA, the CDR3 is TGTGCCAGCAGTTCACTCATCACTGAAGCTTTCTTT.

The chain recombines TRBV29-1 with TRBJ2-1; 11 bases are shared with TRBD1. There are 15 residues in the CDR3. The germline gives CDR1 SQVTM, CDR2 ANQGSEA. V shed 5 bases, J shed 4 bases, and the junction held 7 bases outside the gene matches. The chain's CDR3 is CSVSYGTGGYNEQFF. DNA of the CDR3: TGCAGCGTTTCGTACGGGACAGGGGGTTACAATGAGCAGTTCTTC.

CDR3: CASSNRGGDSPLHF. CDR3 coding DNA: TGTGCCAGCAGCAACAGGGGGGGGGATTCACCCCTCCACTTT. V is TRBV3-1 (or the pseudogene TRBV3-2) and J is TRBJ1-6; 8 bases line up with TRBD1. In germline, CDR1 is LGHDT, CDR2 YNNKEL (reference sequence). The CDR3 loop spans 14 amino acids. J lost 8 bases, V lost 5 bases, and 5 bases had no gene match.

This chain uses TRBV6-8 with TRBJ2-2, with 10 bases lining up with TRBD1. Germline values: CDR1 MNHGY, CDR2 SAAAGT. The CDR3 loop spans 17 amino acids. Unmatched junction bases numbered 9, after V lost 5 bases and J lost 3 bases. CDR3: CASSRQGATYDTGELFF. The DNA for the CDR3 is TGTGCCAGCAGTAGACAGGGGGCTACATACGACACCGGGGAGCTGTTTTTT.

This clone was seen only once. The chain recombines TRBV25-1 with TRBJ1-1; 8 positions match TRBD1. The ends lost 0 bases at V and 8 bases at J; junction bases unmatched: 14. This CDR3 contains 17 residues. Germline loops: CDR1 MGHDK, CDR2 SYGVNS. In DNA, the CDR3 is TGTGCCAGCAGTGAATATGGAGGGAGGACAGGGCGAGCAGAAGCTTTCTTT. It yields the protein CASSEYGGRTGRAEAFF.

The J gene is TRBJ2-2, the V gene TRBV24-1; the match to TRBD2 covers 9 bases. The V segment lost 5 bases and the J segment 4 bases; nucleotides outside the gene matches: 10. This CDR3 is 17 amino acids long. CDR1 is KGHDR and CDR2 is SFDVKD in the germline V gene. CDR3: CATSAPSGVVGTGELFF. The DNA of the CDR3 is TGTGCCACCAGTGCTCCTAGCGGGGTTGTGGGCACCGGGGAGCTGTTTTTT.

The chain links TRBV7-9 to TRBJ2-7; 8 bases fit TRBD2. The CDR3 is made up of 15 amino acids. The junction had 9 bases not matched to a gene; V was cut back by 5 bases and J by 3 bases. CDR1 SEHNR and CDR2 FQNEAQ come from the germline V gene (reference sequence). CDR3 region: CASSPKIAGFYEQYF. The CDR3 nucleotides read TGTGCCAGCAGCCCGAAGATAGCGGGATTCTACGAGCAGTACTTC.

This chain joins TRBV29-1 and TRBJ1-2; unclear D gene. Germline V gene lookup returns CDR1 SQVTM and CDR2 ANQGSEA. V was clipped by 3 bases and J by 6 bases, with 5 bases between them. This CDR3 spans 10 amino acids. CDR3: CSVDEDGYTF. In nucleotides, the CDR3 is TGCAGCGTTGATGAGGATGGCTACACCTTC.

V gene TRBV18 combines with J gene TRBJ1-4; no definite D call. Germline CDR1 is KGHSH and CDR2 is LQKENI. This CDR3 comprises 14 residues. Trimming stripped 3 bases from V and 7 bases from J, with 12 bases between. For the CDR3, the DNA is TGTGCCAGCTCACCGGGAGTTCGTAGTGAAAAACTGTTTTTT. Residues: CASSPGVRSEKLFF.